These 23 T cell receptor beta chains were sequenced from one sample in a study of early T cells in non-severe SARS-CoV-2 infection. In TCRdb, the 5' RACE reads were re-called with MiXCR into one record per CDR3 protein. The table has tens of thousands of distinct CDR3 sequences, more than 4.5% seen once. Sequenced material: whole blood. The receptors were gathered from an adult who was a healthcare worker with PCR-confirmed SARS-CoV-2 infection or an uninfected control (not recorded which).

This clonotype has ten or more counts. The chain combines TRBV5-1 with TRBJ2-5, with 12 bases identical to TRBD1. V lost 2 bases and J lost 5; bases outside the gene matches: 7. The V gene's germline CDR1 is SGHRS and CDR2 YFSETQ. The CDR3 is made up of 16 amino acids. The CDR3 is CASSLGRGQGAETQYF. In DNA, the CDR3 is TGCGCCAGCAGCTTAGGCCGGGGACAGGGGGCCGAGACCCAGTACTTC.

This clonotype was seen many times. This sequence joins TRBV20-1 and TRBJ1-1; TRBD1 is a possible D gene (6 bases). Germline loops: CDR1 DFQATT, CDR2 SNEGSKA (reference sequence). This CDR3 has 17 amino acids. Trimming took off 0 bases at V and 0 bases at J, with 17 bases between the two ends. In DNA form, the CDR3 reads TGCAGTGCTAGAGATGGGGCAAAGGGGACACTGAACACTGAAGCTTTCTTT. Protein sequence: CSARDGAKGTLNTEAFF.

This clonotype was picked up many times. V usage is TRBV18 and J usage is TRBJ2-4; D is uncertain. V was cut by 3 bases and J by 0 bases, with 12 bases left in between. Germline V CDR1 and CDR2: KGHSH, LQKENI. The CDR3 is made up of 16 amino acids. The CDR3, as DNA: TGTGCCAGCTCACCCGGTAGACACGTAGCCAAAAACATTCAGTACTTC. This encodes CASSPGRHVAKNIQYF.

This clonotype was detected ten times or more. The J gene is TRBJ2-6, the V gene TRBV7-9; 7 nucleotides line up with TRBD1. Unmatched junction bases numbered 9, after V lost 5 bases and J lost 2 bases. Germline values: CDR1 SEHNR, CDR2 FQNEAQ (reference sequence). This CDR3 spans 17 amino acids. CDR3 bases: TGTGCCAGCAGCCTCCTTGAGACAGGGCCTGGGGCCAACGTCCTGACTTTC. Its translation: CASSLLETGPGANVLTF.

This chain connects TRBV7-9 to TRBJ2-1; 8 bases agree with TRBD1. J lost 6 bases, V lost 3 bases, and 7 bases had no gene match. This CDR3 has 15 amino acids. Per the germline V gene, CDR1 is SEHNR and CDR2 is FQNEAQ (reference sequence). CDR3 bases: TGTGCCAGCAGCTTCCGGAGGACAGGGATCAATGAGCAGTTCTTC. It is translated as CASSFRRTGINEQFF.

This clonotype was detected ten times or more. The genes are TRBV19 and TRBJ1-5; TRBD1 aligns across 7 bases. Germline CDR1 and CDR2: LNHDA and SQIVND (reference sequence). With V trimmed by 7 bases and J by 1 base, 10 bases remained unmatched. The CDR3 has 16 residues. CDR3 region: CASNLGGGLSNQPQHF. CDR3 nucleotide sequence: TGTGCCAGTAATCTAGGAGGGGGCTTGAGCAATCAGCCCCAGCATTTT. Full variable domain (remainder filled in from reference TRBV19 and TRBJ1-5): DGGITQSPKYLFRKEGQNVTLSCEQNLNHDAMYWYRQDPGQGLRLIYYSQIVNDFQKGDIAEGYSVSREKKESFPLTVTSAQKNPTAFYLCASNLGGGLSNQPQHFGDGTRLSIL.

This clonotype was found a few times. V usage is TRBV7-2 and J usage is TRBJ2-3; tentatively, D is TRBD2 (5 bases). Germline CDR1 reads SGHTA; CDR2 reads FQGNSA. The CDR3 consists of 13 residues. The V gene lost 1 base and the J gene lost 5 bases, with 7 bases spanning the gap. The CDR3 here is CASSLVREDTQYF. CDR3 sequence (DNA): TGTGCCAGCAGCTTAGTCCGGGAAGATACGCAGTATTTT.

This clonotype was seen repeatedly, ten times or more. In nucleotides, the CDR3 is TGTGCCACCAGCAGAGATAGATATAGCAATCAGCCCCAGCATTTT. This encodes CATSRDRYSNQPQHF. The rearrangement uses TRBV15 and TRBJ1-5; no reliable D call. The V and J ends lost 0 bases and 0 bases respectively, with 6 bases between them. CDR1 and CDR2 (germline): LNHNV, YYDKDF (reference sequence). This CDR3 contains 15 residues.

This clonotype was recorded many times. The rearrangement joins TRBV28 to TRBJ1-2; TRBD1 might be the D (5 bases). Germline V gene data show CDR1 as MDHEN and CDR2 as SYDVKM. Trimming left V 4 bases short and J 1 base short, with 16 bases between. The CDR3 runs to 16 residues. The CDR3 nucleotides read TGTGCCAGCAGTTCCCGGGGGGGACGAAATAACTATGGCTACACCTTC. It codes for CASSSRGGRNNYGYTF.

This clonotype was found many times. The V gene is TRBV7-9, the J gene TRBJ1-1; no clear D. Germline V CDR1 and CDR2: SEHNR, FQNEAQ (reference sequence). The CDR3 contains 13 residues. Trimming took off 3 bases at V and 5 bases at J, with 10 bases between the two ends. The CDR3 DNA reads as TGTGCCAGCAGCTTCGCGCCGGGGACTGAAGCTTTCTTT. Its translation is CASSFAPGTEAFF.

The rearrangement uses TRBV20-1 and TRBJ1-2, with TRBD1 as a possible D gene (6 bases). The CDR3 is 13 residues long. V dropped 0 bases and J dropped 3 bases, with 8 bases sitting between them. Per the germline V gene, CDR1 is DFQATT and CDR2 is SNEGSKA (reference sequence). For the CDR3, the DNA is TGCAGTGCTAGAGACCCAGGGGACTATGGCTACACCTTC. As protein: CSARDPGDYGYTF.

The chain has TRBV2 and TRBJ2-1; the D is unclear. CDR3 size: 12 residues. The germline V and J ends were trimmed by 4 bases and 5 bases, with 6 bases remaining between them. Germline-derived CDR1 and CDR2 are SNHLY and FYNNEI. This CDR3 reads CASSAHDNEQFF. Written as DNA, the CDR3 is TGTGCCAGCAGTGCTCACGACAATGAGCAGTTCTTC.

In its sample, this clonotype was seen many times. This chain connects TRBV28 to TRBJ2-5; TRBD1 aligns across 7 bases. Germline V gene lookup returns CDR1 MDHEN and CDR2 SYDVKM. The CDR3 runs to 14 residues. With V trimmed by 11 bases and J by 1 base, 10 bases remained unmatched. The CDR3 reads CAARRQGGQETQYF. In nucleotides, the CDR3 is TGTGCCGCCCGGAGACAGGGTGGCCAAGAGACCCAGTACTTC.

This clonotype was recorded at least ten times. The chain combines TRBV5-6 with TRBJ2-1; tentative D call: TRBD1 (6 bases). The CDR3 consists of 13 residues. Trimming cost V 0 bases and J 8 bases, with 9 bases left between them. Germline V gene data show CDR1 as SGHDT and CDR2 as YYEEEE. CDR3 region: CASSLDRADEQFF. The DNA of the CDR3 is TGTGCCAGCAGCTTGGACAGGGCCGATGAGCAGTTCTTC.

The sample holds many counts of this clonotype. CDR3 sequence reads: CASSPWTEQGNTIYF. CDR3 coding DNA: TGTGCCAGCAGCCCGTGGACAGAGCAAGGAAACACCATATATTTT. The chain couples TRBV7-2 to TRBJ1-3; D is possibly TRBD1 (6 bases). The CDR3 extends over 15 amino acids. The V end lost 5 bases, the J end lost 4 bases, and 15 bases lay between the germline ends. Germline CDR1 reads SGHTA; CDR2 reads FQGNSA.

This clonotype has at least ten counts. J is TRBJ1-2 and V is TRBV5-4; 9 nucleotides agree with TRBD1. The CDR3 length is 15 residues. V lost 6 bases to trimming and J lost 4 bases; unmatched junction nucleotides: 10. Germline V gene data show CDR1 as SGHNT and CDR2 as YYREEE (reference sequence). The CDR3 DNA reads as TGTGCCAGCACCCGTCCGGGACAGGGCCTCTATGGCTACACCTTC. It yields the protein CASTRPGQGLYGYTF.

A few counts support this clonotype. The chain joins TRBV20-1 to TRBJ2-1; TRBD2 matches at 13 bases. CDR1 is DFQATT and CDR2 is SNEGSKA in the germline V gene (reference sequence). CDR3 size: 14 residues. V was pared by 6 bases and J by 7 bases, with 6 bases of the junction left unmatched. The CDR3 sequence is CSATGLAGVNEQFF. CDR3 in DNA: TGCAGTGCGACAGGACTAGCGGGAGTGAATGAGCAGTTCTTC.

V gene TRBV6-6 combines with J gene TRBJ1-2; D is uncertain. This CDR3 has 14 amino acids. Looked up from germline, CDR1 is MNHNY and CDR2 is SVGAGI (reference sequence). Trimming took off 4 bases at V and 2 bases at J, with 11 bases between the two ends. The CDR3, as DNA: TGTGCCAGCAGTTTGGACGGACCCAACTATGGCTACACCTTC. Protein product: CASSLDGPNYGYTF.

This clonotype has just a few counts. This rearrangement joins TRBV20-1 to TRBJ1-1; D is unclear. CDR3 length equals 13 residues. The germline V and J ends were trimmed by 6 bases and 3 bases, with 14 bases remaining between them. Germline V gene lookup returns CDR1 DFQATT and CDR2 SNEGSKA (reference sequence). CDR3 loop: CSAVRGVDTEAFF. CDR3 nucleotides: TGCAGTGCCGTACGGGGAGTCGACACTGAAGCTTTCTTT.

This clonotype was recorded many times. This chain uses TRBV28 with TRBJ2-7; D gene uncertain. CDR1 is MDHEN, CDR2 SYDVKM, per germline. This CDR3 has 12 amino acids. Trimming removed 6 bases at V and 2 bases at J, with 8 bases between. CDR3 nucleotides: TGTGCCAGCAGCTCCACCCCCTACGAGCAGTACTTC. This encodes CASSSTPYEQYF. Complete variable domain (other parts from reference TRBV28 and TRBJ2-7): DVKVTQSSRYLVKRTGEKVFLECVQDMDHENMFWYRQDPGLGLRLIYFSYDVKMKEKGDIPEGYSVSREKKERFSLILESASTNQTSMYLCASSSTPYEQYFGPGTRLTVT.

The chain employs TRBV4-2 and TRBJ1-2; no reliable D call. The CDR3 loop spans 17 amino acids. V dropped 3 bases and J dropped 2 bases, with 19 bases sitting between them. CDR1 LGHNA and CDR2 YNFKEQ come from the germline V gene. CDR3 protein: CASSHPDRRAINYGYTF. In DNA, the CDR3 is TGTGCCAGCAGCCATCCAGACCGGCGGGCAATCAACTATGGCTACACCTTC.

This clonotype is categorized as medium-sized. The gene calls are TRBV9 and TRBJ2-1; 10 nucleotides align to TRBD1. V gave up 5 bases and J gave up 7 bases; unmatched junction bases: 6. The CDR3 length is 14 residues. The germline CDR1 and CDR2 sequences are SGDLS and YYNGEE. The CDR3 coding sequence is TGTGCCAGCAGGGCCGGGACAGGGGAAAATGAGCAGTTCTTC. Protein sequence: CASRAGTGENEQFF.

This clonotype was recorded many times. The chain joins TRBV28 to TRBJ1-5; 7 bases fit TRBD1. J was trimmed by 2 bases and V by 3 bases; bases with no gene match: 4. This CDR3 has 15 amino acids. The germline V gene encodes CDR1 MDHEN and CDR2 SYDVKM. The DNA of the CDR3 is TGTGCCAGCAGTTTTACAGGGGTGGGCAATCAGCCCCAGCATTTT. The encoded protein is CASSFTGVGNQPQHF.